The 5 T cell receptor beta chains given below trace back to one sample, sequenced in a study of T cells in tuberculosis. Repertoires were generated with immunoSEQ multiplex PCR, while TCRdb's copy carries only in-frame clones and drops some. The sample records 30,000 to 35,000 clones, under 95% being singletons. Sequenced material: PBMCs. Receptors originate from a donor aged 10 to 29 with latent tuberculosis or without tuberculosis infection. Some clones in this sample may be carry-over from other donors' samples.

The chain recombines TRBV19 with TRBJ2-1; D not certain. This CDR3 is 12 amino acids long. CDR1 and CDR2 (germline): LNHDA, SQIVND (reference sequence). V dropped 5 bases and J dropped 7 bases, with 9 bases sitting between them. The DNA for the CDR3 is TGTGCCAGTAGTGGTATCAGAAATGAGCAGTTCTTC. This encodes CASSGIRNEQFF.

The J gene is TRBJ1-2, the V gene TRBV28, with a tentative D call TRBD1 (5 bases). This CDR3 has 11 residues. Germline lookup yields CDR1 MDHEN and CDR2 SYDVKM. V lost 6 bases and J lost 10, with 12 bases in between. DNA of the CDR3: TGTGCCAGCAGCCCACGTGGGGCCTACACCTTC. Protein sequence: CASSPRGAYTF.

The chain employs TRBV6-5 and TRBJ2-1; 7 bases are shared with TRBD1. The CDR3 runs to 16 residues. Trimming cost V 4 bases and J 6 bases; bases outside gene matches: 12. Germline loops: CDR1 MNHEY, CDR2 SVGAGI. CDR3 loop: CASSSGQTYRINEQFF. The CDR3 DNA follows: TGTGCCAGCAGTTCGGGACAGACCTACCGTATCAATGAGCAGTTCTTC.

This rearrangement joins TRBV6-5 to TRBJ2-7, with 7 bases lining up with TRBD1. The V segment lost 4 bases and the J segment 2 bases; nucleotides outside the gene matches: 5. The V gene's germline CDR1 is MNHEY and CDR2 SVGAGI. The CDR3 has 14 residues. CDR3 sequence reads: CASSSGTVAYEQYF. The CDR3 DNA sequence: TGTGCCAGCAGTTCCGGGACAGTAGCCTACGAGCAGTACTTC.

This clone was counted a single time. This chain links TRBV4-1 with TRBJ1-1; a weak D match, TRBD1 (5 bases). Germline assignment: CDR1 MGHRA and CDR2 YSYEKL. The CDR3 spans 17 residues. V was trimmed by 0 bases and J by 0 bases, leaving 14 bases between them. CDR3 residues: CASSQEGRDLMNTEAFF. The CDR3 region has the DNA TGCGCCAGCAGCCAAGAAGGGCGGGACCTAATGAACACTGAAGCTTTCTTT.